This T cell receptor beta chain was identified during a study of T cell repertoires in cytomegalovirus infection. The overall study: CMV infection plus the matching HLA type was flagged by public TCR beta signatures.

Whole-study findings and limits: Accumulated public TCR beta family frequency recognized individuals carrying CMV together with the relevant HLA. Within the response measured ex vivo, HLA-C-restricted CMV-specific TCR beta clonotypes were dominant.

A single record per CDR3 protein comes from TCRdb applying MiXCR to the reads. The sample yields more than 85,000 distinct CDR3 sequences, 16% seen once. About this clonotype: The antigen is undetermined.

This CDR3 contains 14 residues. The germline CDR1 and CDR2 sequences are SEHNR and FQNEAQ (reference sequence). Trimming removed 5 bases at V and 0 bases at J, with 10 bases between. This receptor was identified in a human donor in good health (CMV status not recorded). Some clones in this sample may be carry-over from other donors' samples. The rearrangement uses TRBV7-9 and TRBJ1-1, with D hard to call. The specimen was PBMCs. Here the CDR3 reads CASSHLTMNTEAFF. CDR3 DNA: TGTGCCAGCAGCCACCTCACGATGAACACTGAAGCTTTCTTT.